Following are 30 T cell receptor beta chains from one sample sequenced in a study of CXCR3-negative and CXCR3-positive naive CD8 T cells. General observations from the study: Against CXCR3-negative naive cells, CXCR3-positive naive cells showed more hydrophobic TRB CDR3s.

No antigen has been assigned to these receptors. Libraries of TRB cDNA were made by 5' RACE and carried UMIs. TCRdb derives one entry per CDR3 protein from the 5' RACE reads, leaving out DNA. The repertoire shows about 150,000 distinct CDR3 sequences; the top ten hold less than 0.55%. The material sequenced was naive CXCR3+ CD8+ T cells from blood. Described subset: CD45RO-CCR7+CD27+CD95- naive CD8+ T cells expressing CXCR3 (TNR3+). The receptors were sampled from a human donor in good health. Some clones in this sample may be carry-over from other donors' samples.

V gene TRBV7-8 combines with J gene TRBJ2-7; no DNA is available, so the TRBD1 call from TCRdb remains unchecked. Germline V gene lookup returns CDR1 SGHVS and CDR2 FQNEAQ. CDR3 length: 13 amino acids. CDR3 amino acids: CAGSLDRIYEQYF.

The chain is built from TRBV5-5 and TRBJ2-7. The CDR3 is 15 residues long. Germline V gives CDR1 SGHKS, CDR2 YYEKEE (reference sequence). The CDR3: CASSFSYVPSYEQYF.

This chain connects TRBV11-2 to TRBJ2-7; TCRdb calls TRBD2, which cannot be checked without DNA. There are 14 residues in the CDR3. Germline-derived CDR1 and CDR2 are SGHAT and FQNNGV. CDR3 amino acids: CASSLRTGAWEQYF.

The chain links TRBV28 to TRBJ2-7. In germline, CDR1 is MDHEN, CDR2 SYDVKM. CDR3 length: 16 residues. CDR3 residues: CASSLGVQENSYEQYF.

This rearrangement joins TRBV6-6 to TRBJ2-1; checking the TCRdb D call of TRBD1 is not possible without DNA. Germline V gene sequence: CDR1 MNHNY, CDR2 SVGAGI (reference sequence). This CDR3 contains 15 residues. CDR3 sequence: CASSTGQGALNEQFF.

The V gene is TRBV4-1, the J gene TRBJ2-7; without DNA, the TCRdb call of TRBD2 cannot be checked. CDR1 and CDR2 (germline): MGHRA, YSYEKL. The CDR3 loop spans 15 amino acids. CDR3 sequence: CASSHDRARNYEQYF.

This chain connects TRBV11-1 to TRBJ2-1; TCRdb indicates TRBD2, and absent DNA this call remains unverified. This CDR3 is 17 amino acids long. Germline assignment: CDR1 SGHAT and CDR2 FQDESV (reference sequence). CDR3 loop: CASSLGAGVGSYNEQFF.

The chain uses TRBV21-1 and TRBJ1-2; with no DNA, the TCRdb D assignment of TRBD1 cannot be verified. TRBV21-1 is designated a pseudogene. CDR3 size: 15 residues. The CDR3 loop reads CASSKGVDRAYGYTF.

The rearrangement uses TRBV2 and TRBJ2-7. This CDR3 is 12 amino acids long. The germline gives CDR1 SNHLY, CDR2 FYNNEI. The CDR3 sequence: CASVDAPYEQYF.

The chain is built from TRBV5-1 and TRBJ2-1; TCRdb's assignment of TRBD1 cannot be checked, as there is no DNA. CDR1 SGHRS and CDR2 YFSETQ come from the germline V gene. There are 16 residues in the CDR3. The CDR3 is CASSLEFAGGYNEQFF.

This chain links TRBV20-1 with TRBJ1-3; TCRdb indicates TRBD1, and absent DNA this call remains unverified. This CDR3 is 13 amino acids long. Germline loops: CDR1 DFQATT, CDR2 SNEGSKA (reference sequence). CDR3 amino acids: CSAADRAGNTIYF.

This sequence joins TRBV7-8 and TRBJ2-2. The germline V gene has CDR1 SGHVS and CDR2 FQNEAQ. The CDR3 runs to 18 residues. CDR3 protein: CASSSSRALQANTGELFF.

This CDR3 is CASSPPGVWANYGYTF. This rearrangement joins TRBV7-9 to TRBJ1-2; TCRdb's D call of TRBD1 is untestable without DNA. CDR1 SEHNR and CDR2 FQNEAQ come from the germline V gene (reference sequence). This CDR3 region has 16 residues.

The rearrangement uses TRBV19 and TRBJ2-1; TCRdb indicates TRBD1, and absent DNA this call remains unverified. From germline, CDR1 is LNHDA and CDR2 SQIVND (reference sequence). CDR3 length equals 15 residues. The CDR3: CASSPGTGGYNEQFF.

The chain recombines TRBV14 with TRBJ2-7; there is no DNA to check the TCRdb D call of TRBD2. This CDR3 has 15 amino acids. Germline V gene sequence: CDR1 SGHDN, CDR2 FVKESK. CDR3 in amino acids: CASSQGVSGRDEQYF.

The gene calls are TRBV21-1 and TRBJ1-2. TRBV21-1 corresponds to a pseudogene. CDR3 length: 15 amino acids. The chain's CDR3 is CASSPPEGPRFGYTF.

The J gene is TRBJ2-2, the V gene TRBV12-3 or TRBV12-4. This CDR3 region has 13 residues. The CDR3 sequence is CAMERKNTGELFF.

V usage is TRBV2 and J usage is TRBJ1-1; the TRBD1 assignment by TCRdb is unverifiable without DNA. The CDR3 covers 14 residues. Germline V gene data show CDR1 as SNHLY and CDR2 as FYNNEI. The chain's CDR3 is CASSRRDRNTEAFF.

This chain joins TRBV20-1 and TRBJ1-1; TCRdb gives TRBD1 as the D gene, but with no DNA this cannot be confirmed. CDR3 length: 14 residues. Per germline, CDR1 DFQATT and CDR2 SNEGSKA (reference sequence). The CDR3 loop is CSARPLGGGTEAFF.

The J gene is TRBJ1-1, the V gene TRBV29-1. The CDR3 extends over 13 amino acids. Germline loops: CDR1 SQVTM, CDR2 ANQGSEA. CDR3 loop: CSVVRREGTEAFF.

This chain links TRBV7-9 with TRBJ1-4. CDR3 size: 16 residues. Per the germline V gene, CDR1 is SEHNR and CDR2 is FQNEAQ (reference sequence). The CDR3 spells CASSLDRQGPRGRLFF.

The V call is TRBV7-8, the J call TRBJ1-1; TCRdb names TRBD1, which stays unverified in the absence of DNA. The germline V gene has CDR1 SGHVS and CDR2 FQNEAQ. This CDR3 spans 15 amino acids. CDR3 sequence: CASSATGRMSTEAFF.

The chain uses TRBV11-3 and TRBJ2-3. There are 14 residues in the CDR3. In germline, CDR1 is SGHNT, CDR2 YENEEA. The CDR3 is CASSERHFTDTQYF.

The chain carries TRBV19 and TRBJ2-7. The germline V gene encodes CDR1 LNHDA and CDR2 SQIVND (reference sequence). CDR3 length: 14 amino acids. The CDR3 spells CASSINHLSTEQYF.

This sequence joins TRBV28 and TRBJ2-3; there is no DNA to check the TCRdb D call of TRBD2. The CDR3 is 19 amino acids. Germline CDR1 MDHEN, CDR2 SYDVKM. The CDR3 loop reads CASSVLFLVSGGAPDTQYF.

This chain connects TRBV19 to TRBJ1-1; TCRdb reports TRBD1, a call that lacks DNA to check it against. CDR1 and CDR2 (germline): LNHDA, SQIVND (reference sequence). The CDR3 covers 12 residues. This CDR3 is CASRSGLAEAFF.

This rearrangement joins TRBV28 to TRBJ2-1. The CDR3 runs to 14 residues. Looked up from germline, CDR1 is MDHEN and CDR2 is SYDVKM. CDR3 residues: CASKARASYNEQFF.

CDR3 amino acids: CASSSTSSRFTDTQYF. The V gene is TRBV27, the J gene TRBJ2-3; there is no DNA to check the TCRdb D call of TRBD2. The germline gives CDR1 MNHEY, CDR2 SMNVEV (reference sequence). CDR3 length: 16 amino acids.

The chain employs TRBV28 and TRBJ1-6; TCRdb designates TRBD1, a call that cannot be tested without DNA. CDR1 MDHEN and CDR2 SYDVKM come from the germline V gene. The CDR3 is made up of 16 amino acids. CDR3 sequence: CASRPGTGRANSPLHF.

V is TRBV24-1 and J is TRBJ2-7; the TRBD1 assignment by TCRdb is unverifiable without DNA. CDR1 and CDR2 (germline): KGHDR, SFDVKD. This CDR3 contains 13 residues. The CDR3 sequence: CATTLGQNYEQYF.